These T cell receptor beta chains were read from a single sample in a study of shared clonotypes between healthy human individuals. Profiled with immunoSEQ multiplex PCR; TCRdb holds only in-frame clones, not every one. The data show about 2.4 million clones, around 90% seen once. Sequenced input: naive CD4+ T cells sorted from blood. Receptor source: a man aged 18 to 29 in good health. The CDR3 runs from the conserved cysteine through the conserved F or W. A D gene is named only where the DNA matches it firmly. Not all rows give a size; the values are once, few, many and, for expanded clones, a class.

j_gene: TRBJ2-5; v_gene: TRBV10-3; abundance: NA; d_gene: TRBD2; CDR3aa: CAIRGTSSSEETQYF; CDR3nt: TGTGCCATCAGGGGGACTAGCTCTTCAGAAGAGACCCAGTACTTC
j_gene: TRBJ1-1; v_gene: TRBV6-5; abundance: NA; d_gene: TRBD1; CDR3aa: CASSYSDRGSTEAFF; CDR3nt: TGTGCCAGCAGTTACTCAGACAGGGGGTCCACTGAAGCTTTCTTT
j_gene: TRBJ2-6; v_gene: TRBV7-9; abundance: NA; d_gene: NA; CDR3aa: CASSFGEGANVLTF; CDR3nt: TGTGCCAGCAGCTTTGGGGAAGGGGCCAACGTCCTGACTTTC
j_gene: TRBJ2-1; v_gene: TRBV30; abundance: NA; d_gene: NA; CDR3aa: CAWTSGGGVFDEQFF; CDR3nt: TGTGCCTGGACCTCTGGAGGAGGAGTCTTCGATGAGCAGTTCTTC
j_gene: TRBJ2-7; v_gene: TRBV29-1; abundance: NA; d_gene: NA; CDR3aa: CSVKLSYEQYF; CDR3nt: TGCAGCGTTAAGCTCTCCTACGAGCAGTACTTC
j_gene: TRBJ1-1; v_gene: TRBV30; abundance: NA; d_gene: TRBD1; CDR3aa: CAWTRQGANTEAFF; CDR3nt: TGTGCCTGGACTCGGCAGGGGGCGAACACTGAAGCTTTCTTT
j_gene: TRBJ2-1; v_gene: TRBV19; abundance: NA; d_gene: TRBD2; CDR3aa: CASRETGLASNNEQFF; CDR3nt: TGTGCCAGTAGAGAGACTGGACTAGCTTCAAACAATGAGCAGTTCTTC
j_gene: TRBJ2-5; v_gene: TRBV7-2; abundance: NA; d_gene: NA; CDR3aa: CASTGFQETQYF; CDR3nt: TGTGCCAGCACAGGGTTCCAAGAGACCCAGTACTTC
j_gene: TRBJ2-7; v_gene: TRBV7-2; abundance: NA; d_gene: NA; CDR3aa: CASSTRGASYEQYF; CDR3nt: TGTGCCAGCAGCACCAGGGGGGCATCCTACGAGCAGTACTTC
j_gene: TRBJ1-1; v_gene: TRBV6-1; abundance: few; d_gene: NA; CDR3aa: CASGAGNTEAFF; CDR3nt: TGTGCCAGCGGCGCGGGGAACACTGAAGCTTTCTTT
j_gene: TRBJ1-2; v_gene: TRBV2; abundance: NA; d_gene: NA; CDR3aa: CASSDTRGGYTF; CDR3nt: TGTGCCAGCTCCGACACCAGAGGAGGCTACACCTTC
j_gene: TRBJ2-5; v_gene: TRBV30; abundance: NA; d_gene: NA; CDR3aa: CAWSLWGETQYF; CDR3nt: TGTGCCTGGAGCCTGTGGGGAGAGACCCAGTACTTC
j_gene: TRBJ2-1; v_gene: TRBV5-1; abundance: NA; d_gene: TRBD2; CDR3aa: CASSLVAGEVFF; CDR3nt: TGCGCCAGCAGCTTGGTAGCGGGAGAGGTGTTCTTC
j_gene: TRBJ2-7; v_gene: TRBV15; abundance: NA; d_gene: TRBD1; CDR3aa: CATSRDGTGGDEQYF; CDR3nt: TGTGCCACCAGCAGAGACGGGACAGGGGGGGACGAGCAGTACTTC
j_gene: TRBJ1-1; v_gene: TRBV7-2; abundance: NA; d_gene: NA; CDR3aa: CASSLEPSRVATEAFF; CDR3nt: TGTGCCAGCAGCCTAGAACCCTCCAGGGTGGCCACTGAAGCTTTCTTT
j_gene: TRBJ2-5; v_gene: TRBV19; abundance: NA; d_gene: TRBD1; CDR3aa: CASSRGDRVETQYF; CDR3nt: TGTGCCAGTAGTAGAGGGGACAGGGTTGAGACCCAGTACTTC
j_gene: TRBJ2-6; v_gene: TRBV7-2; abundance: NA; d_gene: NA; CDR3aa: CASSPSGGANVLTF; CDR3nt: TGTGCCAGCAGCCCCTCCGGTGGGGCCAACGTCCTGACTTTC
j_gene: TRBJ1-6; v_gene: TRBV19; abundance: NA; d_gene: NA; CDR3aa: CASSSRTVPHNPLHF; CDR3nt: TGTGCCAGTAGTTCTCGGACAGTACCTCATAATCCCCTCCACTTT
j_gene: TRBJ1-6; v_gene: TRBV11-2; abundance: NA; d_gene: NA; CDR3aa: CASSRGLGNSPLHF; CDR3nt: TGTGCCAGCAGCCGGGGACTGGGTAATTCACCCCTCCACTTT
j_gene: TRBJ2-1; v_gene: TRBV7-2; abundance: NA; d_gene: TRBD2; CDR3aa: CASSFSLAGGILYNEQFF; CDR3nt: TGTGCCAGCAGCTTTTCTCTAGCGGGAGGAATTTTGTACAATGAGCAGTTCTTC
j_gene: TRBJ1-1; v_gene: TRBV5-1; abundance: NA; d_gene: NA; CDR3aa: CASSLLRAENTEAFF; CDR3nt: TGCGCCAGCAGCTTGTTGCGGGCTGAGAACACTGAAGCTTTCTTT
j_gene: TRBJ1-6; v_gene: TRBV6-1; abundance: few; d_gene: TRBD1; CDR3aa: CASTRQGTPLHF; CDR3nt: TGTGCCAGCACCCGACAGGGTACACCCCTCCACTTT
j_gene: TRBJ1-1; v_gene: TRBV5-4; abundance: NA; d_gene: TRBD1; CDR3aa: CASSSGQGGPTEAFF; CDR3nt: TGTGCCAGCAGCTCTGGACAGGGGGGTCCCACTGAAGCTTTCTTT
j_gene: TRBJ1-1; v_gene: TRBV28; abundance: NA; d_gene: NA; CDR3aa: CASSPIARNTEAFF; CDR3nt: TGTGCCAGCAGTCCTATCGCGCGTAACACTGAAGCTTTCTTT
j_gene: TRBJ1-4; v_gene: TRBV7-8; abundance: NA; d_gene: TRBD1; CDR3aa: CASSTRTGGSEKLFF; CDR3nt: TGTGCCAGCAGCACCCGGACAGGGGGTTCTGAAAAACTGTTTTTT
j_gene: TRBJ2-7; v_gene: TRBV7-9; abundance: NA; d_gene: NA; CDR3aa: CASSQGWEQYF; CDR3nt: TGTGCCAGCAGCCAGGGGTGGGAGCAGTACTTC
j_gene: TRBJ2-1; v_gene: TRBV5-5; abundance: NA; d_gene: TRBD2; CDR3aa: CASSPVASGIDNEQFF; CDR3nt: TGTGCCAGCAGCCCGGTGGCTAGCGGGATTGACAATGAGCAGTTCTTC
j_gene: TRBJ1-1; v_gene: TRBV18; abundance: once; d_gene: TRBD1; CDR3aa: CASSSQGGNTEAFF; CDR3nt: TGTGCCAGCTCATCCCAGGGGGGGAACACTGAAGCTTTCTTT
j_gene: TRBJ2-7; v_gene: TRBV27; abundance: NA; d_gene: NA; CDR3aa: CASRKWGPSLRNEQYF; CDR3nt: TGTGCCAGCCGAAAATGGGGTCCCTCTCTTAGGAACGAGCAGTACTTC
j_gene: TRBJ2-3; v_gene: TRBV13; abundance: NA; d_gene: NA; CDR3aa: CASSSGLRTDTQYF; CDR3nt: TGTGCCAGCAGCTCCGGACTGCGCACAGATACGCAGTATTTT
j_gene: TRBJ2-2; v_gene: TRBV7-6; abundance: NA; d_gene: NA; CDR3aa: CASSLGRAGELFF; CDR3nt: TGTGCCAGCAGCTTAGGTCGGGCCGGGGAGCTGTTTTTT
j_gene: TRBJ1-2; v_gene: TRBV10-3; abundance: NA; d_gene: NA; CDR3aa: CAISEKGYGYTF; CDR3nt: TGTGCCATCAGTGAGAAAGGATATGGCTACACCTTC
j_gene: TRBJ1-1; v_gene: TRBV10-3; abundance: few; d_gene: NA; CDR3aa: CAIRGLNTEAFF; CDR3nt: TGTGCCATCAGGGGACTGAACACTGAAGCTTTCTTT
j_gene: TRBJ2-1; v_gene: TRBV28; abundance: once; d_gene: TRBD1; CDR3aa: CASSFGQGVWNEQFF; CDR3nt: TGTGCCAGCAGTTTTGGTCAGGGGGTTTGGAATGAGCAGTTCTTC
j_gene: TRBJ2-7; v_gene: TRBV28; abundance: NA; d_gene: NA; CDR3aa: CASRRRDFYYEQYF; CDR3nt: TGTGCCAGCAGGCGACGGGACTTTTATTACGAGCAGTACTTC
j_gene: TRBJ2-3; v_gene: TRBV2; abundance: NA; d_gene: TRBD2; CDR3aa: CASSLSGGAGDTQYF; CDR3nt: TGTGCCAGCAGTTTAAGCGGGGGGGCCGGGGATACGCAGTATTTT
j_gene: TRBJ2-1; v_gene: TRBV6-5; abundance: NA; d_gene: TRBD2; CDR3aa: CASSYSLAGGWNEQFF; CDR3nt: TGTGCCAGCAGTTACTCTTTAGCGGGAGGGTGGAATGAGCAGTTCTTC
j_gene: TRBJ2-2; v_gene: TRBV6-5; abundance: NA; d_gene: NA; CDR3aa: CASSPPGGGELFF; CDR3nt: TGTGCCAGCAGCCCTCCGGGCGGGGGGGAGCTGTTTTTT
j_gene: TRBJ1-4; v_gene: TRBV6-5; abundance: NA; d_gene: TRBD1; CDR3aa: CASRSQGATNEKLFF; CDR3nt: TGTGCCAGCAGGTCGCAGGGGGCAACTAATGAAAAACTGTTTTTT
j_gene: TRBJ2-5; v_gene: TRBV7-2; abundance: NA; d_gene: NA; CDR3aa: CASSLAIHREETQYF; CDR3nt: TGTGCCAGCAGCTTAGCGATCCACAGAGAAGAGACCCAGTACTTC